This is a list of T cell receptor beta chains from one sample in a study of blood T cell repertoires in COVID-19. Sequencing used immunoSEQ multiplex PCR; TCRdb keeps in-frame clones, though not all of them. The sample holds approximately 150,000 clones, approximately 84% seen once. Material: peripheral blood. The receptors come from a human donor in a cohort sampled during active COVID-19. Each CDR3 is given with its conserved first and last residue. A D gene is named only where the DNA matches it firmly. The size entry is marked missing in some rows and otherwise reads once, few, many or a size class.

cdr3_nt cdr3_aa clone_size j_call d_call v_call
TGTGCCAGCAGACTGACCTCCGACAGGGGGGATGGCTACACCTTC CASRLTSDRGDGYTF - TRBJ1-2 TRBD1 TRBV3-1/TRBV3-2
TGTGCCAGCAGCGGGAGGGCAGGACGGCCTGAAGCTTTCTTT CASSGRAGRPEAFF - TRBJ1-1 - TRBV25-1
TGTGCCAGCAGCTCCAGGGCCCCCCGCAGATTGACAGATACGCAGTATTTT CASSSRAPRRLTDTQYF - TRBJ2-3 - TRBV11-2
TGTGCCAGCACCCCATTCTCTGGGGCCAACGTCCTGACTTTC CASTPFSGANVLTF - TRBJ2-6 - TRBV7-3
TGTGCCAGCAGCTTTGGGGCGGGAGGGGTCCAAGAGACCCAGTACTTC CASSFGAGGVQETQYF - TRBJ2-5 TRBD2 TRBV7-2
TGTGCCAGCAGTTACTCCTCTACAGGGGGTCATTCACCCCTCCACTTT CASSYSSTGGHSPLHF - TRBJ1-6 TRBD1 TRBV6-5
TGTGCCATCAGTGAGGTGGACAGGGGGGCCAAAAACATTCAGTACTTC CAISEVDRGAKNIQYF few TRBJ2-4 TRBD1 TRBV10-3
TGTGCCAGCAGTTTCCGCGAGGGGGTAGCCTATAATTCACCCCTCCACTTT CASSFREGVAYNSPLHF - TRBJ1-6 - TRBV28
TGTGCCAGCTCACCGGGACAGGGTAGAAACACTGAAGCTTTCTTT CASSPGQGRNTEAFF - TRBJ1-1 TRBD1 TRBV18
TGTGCCAGCAGCCCACTGGAGGTCCTCTCCTACGAGCAGTACTTC CASSPLEVLSYEQYF - TRBJ2-7 - TRBV7-3
TGCGCCAGCAGCTTCGGGACAGGGGGCGTCCTGTATGGCTACACCTTC CASSFGTGGVLYGYTF - TRBJ1-2 TRBD1 TRBV5-1
TGTGCCACCAGTGACGCCCCAGGGGGAAAAGGGTTCTTC CATSDAPGGKGFF - TRBJ2-1 TRBD1 TRBV24-1
TGTGCCAGCAGCTTCCCGACTAGCGGAGATGAGCAGTTCTTC CASSFPTSGDEQFF - TRBJ2-1 TRBD2 TRBV7-6
TGTGCCAGCAGCCAAGATCGGGTAGCGGAGGTATATATCGGCTACACCTTC CASSQDRVAEVYIGYTF - TRBJ1-2 - TRBV3-1/TRBV3-2